These 24 T cell receptor beta chains were all obtained from the same sample, sequenced in a study of human T cells and chemical hapten exposure. Stated time point: patch test 1, 2 weeks after DPC sensitization. Regarding treatment: therapeutic diphenylcyclopropenone sensitization with weekly scalp DPC. A single record per CDR3 protein comes from TCRdb applying MiXCR to the RACE reads. The table has some 340,000 distinct CDR3 sequences, about 7% seen once; the top ten hold roughly 8%. The source material was whole blood, sampled in connection with sensitization to the hapten diphenylcyclopropenone (DPC). The receptor source for this set is a woman between 18 and 29 years old with alopecia areata. Some clones in this sample may be carry-over from other donors' samples.

V and J are TRBV3-1 and TRBJ2-5, with D tentatively TRBD1 (5 bases). The CDR3 runs 15 residues. Trimming removed 3 bases at V and 3 bases at J, with 14 bases between. Germline V CDR1 and CDR2: LGHDT, YNNKEL (reference sequence). The CDR3 DNA follows: TGTGCCAGCAGCCAGGATGCAGGACACAAAGAGACCCAGTACTTC. Amino acid sequence: CASSQDAGHKETQYF.

The table lists this clonotype with a few counts. This chain joins TRBV3-1 and TRBJ1-3; D gene ambiguous. The CDR3 totals 13 residues. Germline values: CDR1 LGHDT, CDR2 YNNKEL (reference sequence). V was clipped by 1 base and J by 3 bases, with 4 bases between them. The CDR3 region is CASSQAGGNTIYF. The CDR3 DNA follows: TGTGCCAGCAGCCAAGCAGGTGGAAACACCATATATTTT.

Many counts were recorded for this clonotype. The chain couples TRBV12-3 or TRBV12-4 to TRBJ1-2; 7 bases map to TRBD1. With V trimmed by 7 bases and J by 4 bases, 9 bases remained unmatched. CDR3 size: 14 residues. CDR3 amino acids: CASKAPGQIYGYTF. The CDR3 DNA is TGTGCCAGCAAGGCTCCGGGACAGATCTATGGCTACACCTTC.

There are a few counts of this clonotype. The J gene is TRBJ1-1, the V gene TRBV9; maybe TRBD1 (5 bases). CDR1 is SGDLS and CDR2 is YYNGEE in the germline V gene. The V end lost 0 bases, the J end lost 1 base, and 7 bases lay between the germline ends. The CDR3 contains 14 residues. As DNA, the CDR3 is TGTGCCAGCAGCGTAGATACAGGGAACACTGAAGCTTTCTTT. Residues: CASSVDTGNTEAFF.

This clonotype was detected only a few times. V is TRBV7-9 and J is TRBJ2-1; 9 positions match TRBD2. The CDR3 is made up of 15 amino acids. Unmatched junction bases numbered 9, after V lost 5 bases and J lost 7 bases. Germline V gene lookup returns CDR1 SEHNR and CDR2 FQNEAQ (reference sequence). The CDR3 spells CASSQRTSALNEQFF. As DNA, the CDR3 is TGTGCCAGCAGCCAAAGGACTAGCGCGCTTAATGAGCAGTTCTTC.

The rearrangement uses TRBV5-6 and TRBJ2-5; tentatively, D is TRBD1 or TRBD2 (5 bases each). V gave up 4 bases and J gave up 1 base, with 17 bases separating them. The CDR3 spans 16 residues. The germline V gene has CDR1 SGHDT and CDR2 YYEEEE. The CDR3 loop is CASSGGTGASQETQYF. DNA of the CDR3: TGTGCCAGCAGCGGGGGTACAGGAGCGTCCCAAGAGACCCAGTACTTC. Variable domain in full (rest from reference TRBV5-6 and TRBJ2-5): DAGVTQSPTHLIKTRGQQVTLRCSPKSGHDTVSWYQQALGQGPQFIFQYYEEEERQRGNFPDRFSGHQFPNYSSELNVNALLLGDSALYLCASSGGTGASQETQYFGPGTRLLVL.

This clonotype was counted at least ten times. The chain is built from TRBV29-1 and TRBJ2-3; TRBD1 might be the D (5 bases). V lost 4 bases, J lost 4 bases, and 12 bases lay in between. CDR1 is SQVTM and CDR2 is ANQGSEA in the germline V gene. The CDR3 runs 13 residues. DNA for the CDR3: TGCAGCGTTGTATACAGGTCCGCAGATACGCAGTATTTT. Residues: CSVVYRSADTQYF.

The rearrangement links TRBV9 to TRBJ1-3; D unclear. V lost 4 bases and J lost 4, with 6 bases in between. CDR3 length: 12 amino acids. Germline-derived CDR1 and CDR2 are SGDLS and YYNGEE. CDR3 sequence reads: CASSYEGNTIYF. The CDR3 DNA reads TGTGCCAGCAGCTATGAGGGAAACACCATATATTTT.

The sample holds many counts of this clonotype. V and J are TRBV28 and TRBJ1-3, with D unresolved. This CDR3 is 13 amino acids long. Trimming removed 3 bases from V and 6 bases from J, with 9 bases in between. Germline CDR1 reads MDHEN; CDR2 reads SYDVKM. The chain's CDR3 is CASSLPALNTIYF. CDR3 nucleotides: TGTGCCAGCAGTTTGCCAGCCCTAAACACCATATATTTT.

This clonotype was counted a few times. The V and J genes are TRBV29-1 and TRBJ1-5; D ambiguous. The CDR3 sequence is 13 residues long. Germline CDR1 is SQVTM and CDR2 is ANQGSEA. V lost 4 bases, J lost 3 bases, and 10 bases lay in between. CDR3 nucleotide sequence: TGCAGCGTTGTATCAGCGTTCAATCAGCCCCAGCATTTT. This sequence encodes CSVVSAFNQPQHF.

This clonotype was counted between two and nine times. This chain uses TRBV20-1 with TRBJ1-1; possibly TRBD1 for D (6 bases). The CDR3 is 15 residues long. Per germline, CDR1 DFQATT and CDR2 SNEGSKA (reference sequence). Trimming took off 7 bases at V and 11 bases at J, with 29 bases between the two ends. CDR3: CSVLHPGQPANGAFF. CDR3 nucleotide sequence: TGCAGTGTTCTCCATCCGGGACAACCCGCCAATGGCGCTTTCTTT.

This clonotype came up many times. This chain connects TRBV6-5 to TRBJ2-5, with 13 bases matching TRBD2. V shed 5 bases, J shed 4 bases, and the junction held 10 bases outside the gene matches. CDR1 and CDR2 from the germline V gene are MNHEY and SVGAGI. There are 17 residues in the CDR3. For the CDR3, the DNA is TGTGCCAGCAGTCCCGGGACTAGCGGGGTGGTAGGAGAGACCCAGTACTTC. Translating gives CASSPGTSGVVGETQYF.

Ten or more counts support this clonotype. The CDR3 nucleotides read TGTGCCAGCAGTGTTACGTGGACTGTGAACACCGGGGAGCTGTTTTTT. Protein sequence: CASSVTWTVNTGELFF. This chain links TRBV6-5 with TRBJ2-2, with a weak D call TRBD2 (5 bases). The CDR3 loop spans 16 amino acids. Germline loops: CDR1 MNHEY, CDR2 SVGAGI. With 5 bases removed from V and 1 base from J, the gap between germline ends came to 14 bases.

This rearrangement joins TRBV2 to TRBJ1-2; no clear D gene. The CDR3 extends over 12 amino acids. V lost 6 bases and J lost 4, with 9 bases in between. Germline V gene sequence: CDR1 SNHLY, CDR2 FYNNEI. This CDR3 is CASSVEGYGYTF. For the CDR3, the DNA is TGTGCCAGCAGCGTTGAAGGCTATGGCTACACCTTC.

The chain joins TRBV4-3 to TRBJ1-3, with D possibly TRBD1 on 5 matching bases. The CDR3 has 18 residues. Germline lookup yields CDR1 LGHNA and CDR2 YSLEER. The V end was cut by 3 bases, the J end by 0 bases, with 18 bases between. DNA of the CDR3: TGCGCCAGCAGCCAGTCTCTGGTGGGGGTCGGCTCTGGAAACACCATATATTTT. Protein: CASSQSLVGVGSGNTIYF.

This clonotype has a handful of counts. The rearrangement links TRBV12-3 or TRBV12-4 to TRBJ1-4, with D perhaps matching TRBD1 (6 bases). CDR3 length: 14 residues. V lost 6 bases and J 5 bases, leaving 13 bases between the germline ends. The CDR3 coding sequence is TGTGCCAGCAGACTCGGACAGTCAAATGAAAAACTGTTTTTT. It yields the protein CASRLGQSNEKLFF.

This clonotype showed up many times. V usage is TRBV6-2 or TRBV6-3 and J usage is TRBJ2-5; 8 bases match TRBD1. Germline values: CDR1 MNHEY, CDR2 SVGEGT. There are 13 residues in the CDR3. Losses at the gene ends were 6 bases for V and 4 bases for J; bases not matched to a gene: 4. For the CDR3, the DNA is TGTGCCAGCAGGACAGGGGTTGGAGAGACCCAGTACTTC. Translated, it gives CASRTGVGETQYF.

The rearrangement links TRBV25-1 to TRBJ1-2, with 8 bases identical to TRBD1. Germline CDR1 and CDR2: MGHDK and SYGVNS. The junction had 9 bases not matched to a gene; V was cut back by 10 bases and J by 8 bases. This CDR3 has 12 residues. The CDR3 is CATGTGAVGYTF. CDR3 sequence (DNA): TGTGCCACCGGGACAGGTGCCGTCGGCTACACCTTC.

This clonotype has a count of ten or more. The CDR3 sequence: CASSLTGAPSGNTIYF. CDR3 nucleotide sequence: TGTGCCAGCAGCCTGACGGGGGCCCCCTCTGGAAACACCATATATTTT. The J gene is TRBJ1-3, the V gene TRBV7-2; D may be TRBD1 (6 bases). Trimming removed 5 bases at V and 0 bases at J, with 14 bases between. Germline lookup yields CDR1 SGHTA and CDR2 FQGNSA. The CDR3 is made up of 16 amino acids.

This clonotype was seen more than once but under ten times. The chain joins TRBV12-3 or TRBV12-4 to TRBJ1-2; D might be TRBD1 (6 bases). Trimming pared 3 bases from V and 4 bases from J, leaving 12 bases between. The CDR3 contains 14 residues. Here the CDR3 reads CASSFTGRPYGYTF. In DNA form, the CDR3 reads TGTGCCAGCAGTTTCACAGGGCGGCCCTATGGCTACACCTTC.

In DNA, the CDR3 is TGTGCCAGCAGTTACGAACGGGCGAACACTGAAGCTTTCTTT. Translation gives CASSYERANTEAFF. The rearrangement uses TRBV6-5 and TRBJ1-1; D is undetermined. The V and J ends lost 2 bases and 1 base respectively, with 8 bases between them. There are 14 residues in the CDR3. The V gene's germline CDR1 is MNHEY and CDR2 SVGAGI.

This clonotype came up many times. V is TRBV20-1 and J is TRBJ1-1, with 7 bases lining up with TRBD1. The V and J ends lost 1 base and 1 base, in that order; junction bases with no gene match: 12. Germline-derived CDR1 and CDR2 are DFQATT and SNEGSKA (reference sequence). The CDR3 runs to 17 residues. In DNA form, the CDR3 reads TGCAGTGCTAGAGTATGGTTCGTCAGGGGGGAGAACACTGAAGCTTTCTTT. Protein sequence: CSARVWFVRGENTEAFF.

This chain links TRBV4-3 with TRBJ1-2, with D possibly being TRBD1 (5 bases). V was trimmed by 1 base and J by 4 bases, leaving 10 bases between them. CDR1 LGHNA and CDR2 YSLEER come from the germline V gene. The CDR3 has 14 amino acids. DNA for the CDR3: TGCGCCAGCAGCCAAGGGGGCCTCAGCTATGGCTACACCTTC. Protein sequence: CASSQGGLSYGYTF.

Ten or more counts support this clonotype. The chain employs TRBV6-6 and TRBJ2-2; 11 bases match TRBD1. V shed 6 bases, J shed 5 bases, and the junction held 5 bases outside the gene matches. Germline V gene data show CDR1 as MNHNY and CDR2 as SVGAGI (reference sequence). The CDR3 covers 15 residues. This CDR3 is CASSRDRGGTGELFF. The CDR3 DNA is TGTGCCAGCAGCCGGGACAGGGGGGGAACCGGGGAGCTGTTTTTT.